Presented here are 19 T cell receptor beta chains from one specimen sequenced in a study of blood T cells in healthy people across ages. Sample-barcoded 5' priming and a J-beta primer mix drove a second PCR of 7 to 11 cycles. TCRdb fed the 5' RACE reads into MiXCR, producing one record per CDR3 protein. The repertoire holds roughly 640,000 distinct CDR3 sequences, with around 31% as singletons. Sequencing was done on a sample of blood. Receptor source: a woman over 75 in good health.

In this sample, this clonotype turned up once. The gene calls are TRBV5-4 and TRBJ1-2; tentative D call: TRBD1 (6 bases). Trimming pared 0 bases from V and 4 bases from J, leaving 16 bases between. The germline CDR1 and CDR2 sequences are SGHNT and YYREEE (reference sequence). The CDR3 is 16 residues long. The CDR3 region has the DNA TGTGCCAGCAGCTTGGGAGGGGGACAACGACGCTATGGCTACACCTTC. Translated, it gives CASSLGGGQRRYGYTF.

The chain joins TRBV20-1 to TRBJ1-2; 8 bases match TRBD1. With V trimmed by 4 bases and J by 7 bases, 8 bases remained unmatched. The CDR3 has 13 residues. Germline values: CDR1 DFQATT, CDR2 SNEGSKA (reference sequence). Here the CDR3 DNA reads TGCAGTGCTAATACCGGGACAGGTCGTGGCTACACCTTC. Translation gives CSANTGTGRGYTF.

The chain employs TRBV20-1 and TRBJ1-4, with unresolved D. The CDR3 runs 13 residues. The germline V and J ends were trimmed by 4 bases and 7 bases, with 13 bases remaining between them. Germline CDR1 DFQATT, CDR2 SNEGSKA (reference sequence). CDR3 sequence (DNA): TGCAGTGCTACCCAAGCAAACAGTGAAAAACTGTTTTTT. Its protein product is CSATQANSEKLFF.

The CDR3 sequence: CASSLVGPSTDTQYF. The CDR3 DNA reads as TGCGCCAGCAGCTTGGTGGGTCCTAGCACAGATACGCAGTATTTT. V gene TRBV5-1 combines with J gene TRBJ2-3; D unresolved. In germline, CDR1 is SGHRS, CDR2 YFSETQ. There are 15 residues in the CDR3. The V end lost 0 bases, the J end lost 0 bases, and 8 bases lay between the germline ends.

This sequence joins TRBV28 and TRBJ1-6; D is unresolved. Trimming took off 2 bases at V and 0 bases at J, with 14 bases between the two ends. CDR3 length equals 18 residues. Per germline, CDR1 MDHEN and CDR2 SYDVKM. The CDR3 region is CASSLGASSSSYNSPLHF. CDR3 coding DNA: TGTGCCAGCAGTTTAGGCGCCTCCTCGAGCTCCTATAATTCACCCCTCCACTTT.

The CDR3 spells CASSLSRTRRDREQYF. The CDR3, as DNA: TGTGCCAGCAGTTTATCCCGGACTAGAAGGGATCGCGAGCAGTACTTC. The genes are TRBV27 and TRBJ2-7; TRBD2 agrees at 7 bases. The CDR3 runs 16 residues. CDR1 is MNHEY, CDR2 SMNVEV, per germline (reference sequence). V shed 0 bases and J 6 bases; nucleotides not matched to a gene: 11.

This clonotype was recorded at least ten times. The junction differs from germline at one of its ends, possibly a read error. This rearrangement joins TRBV5-1 to TRBJ2-1, with 8 positions matching TRBD1. The CDR3 extends over 14 amino acids. Germline CDR1 reads SGHRS; CDR2 reads YFSETQ. The CDR3 coding sequence is TGTGCCAGCAGTCTAGGACAGGGCCCCAATGAGCAGTTCTTC. It is translated as CASSLGQGPNEQFF.

The chain employs TRBV6-5 and TRBJ2-3; possibly TRBD1 or TRBD2 for D (5 bases each). The CDR3 consists of 16 residues. V was clipped by 4 bases and J by 0 bases, with 14 bases between them. Germline assignment: CDR1 MNHEY and CDR2 SVGAGI. The chain's CDR3 is CASSFTGTLSTDTQYF. CDR3 bases: TGTGCCAGCAGTTTCACCGGGACCCTCAGCACAGATACGCAGTATTTT.

This clonotype occurred many times. The V and J genes are TRBV20-1 and TRBJ2-5, with 7 nucleotides matching TRBD1. Germline V gene sequence: CDR1 DFQATT, CDR2 SNEGSKA (reference sequence). The trim removed 0 bases at V and 2 bases at J, leaving 3 bases unmatched. This CDR3 is 14 amino acids long. CDR3 in DNA: TGCAGTGCTAGAGATCTGGGACAGCAAGAGACCCAGTACTTC. It codes for CSARDLGQQETQYF.

In this sample, this clonotype turned up many times. The chain employs TRBV7-9 and TRBJ1-6; D remains unclear. This CDR3 spans 16 amino acids. CDR1 and CDR2 (germline): SEHNR, FQNEAQ (reference sequence). The V and J ends lost 1 base and 6 bases respectively, with 13 bases between them. CDR3 loop: CASSLEVGKGNSPLHF. CDR3 coding DNA: TGTGCCAGCAGCTTAGAAGTGGGTAAGGGTAATTCACCCCTCCACTTT.

This clonotype has only a few counts. The V and J genes are TRBV19 and TRBJ1-5; no definite D call. Deletions cut 3 bases from V and 0 bases from J, with 9 bases between. Germline values: CDR1 LNHDA, CDR2 SQIVND (reference sequence). This CDR3 contains 15 residues. The CDR3 region is CASSIGGYSNQPQHF. CDR3 coding DNA: TGTGCCAGTAGTATCGGAGGGTATAGCAATCAGCCCCAGCATTTT.

This clonotype came up many times. The rearrangement uses TRBV20-1 and TRBJ2-1, with D perhaps assigned TRBD1 or TRBD2 (5 bases each). CDR1 is DFQATT, CDR2 SNEGSKA, per germline (reference sequence). The CDR3 sequence is 13 residues long. V was cut by 3 bases and J by 4 bases, with 10 bases left in between. CDR3 sequence reads: CSASGAGYNEQFF. Here the CDR3 DNA reads TGCAGTGCTAGTGGGGCGGGTTACAATGAGCAGTTCTTC.

This clonotype was seen ten or more times. The V call is TRBV20-1, the J call TRBJ1-2, with 7 nucleotides matching TRBD1. Trimming at V came to 2 bases and at J to 8 bases, leaving 8 bases not matched to a gene. The CDR3 covers 13 residues. CDR1 is DFQATT, CDR2 SNEGSKA, per germline (reference sequence). CDR3 nucleotide sequence: TGCAGTGCTAGACGGCCAACAGGGGAAGGCTACACCTTC. Its translation is CSARRPTGEGYTF.

This clonotype was observed at least ten times. The rearrangement joins TRBV9 to TRBJ2-5, with 9 bases lining up with TRBD1. The CDR3 has 15 amino acids. Germline-derived CDR1 and CDR2 are SGDLS and YYNGEE. With 0 bases clipped from V and 9 bases from J, the junction kept 9 bases outside the gene matches. The CDR3 bases are TGTGCCAGCAGCGTAGCTACAGGGACAGGGTCGGCCCAGTACTTC. Translating it yields CASSVATGTGSAQYF.

This clonotype came up a few times. The V call is TRBV9, the J call TRBJ2-2, with D perhaps matching TRBD1 (6 bases). CDR1 and CDR2 from the germline V gene are SGDLS and YYNGEE. The CDR3 loop spans 14 amino acids. The ends were cut back, 5 bases at V and 6 bases at J, with 14 bases in the middle. CDR3 region: CASSGNRVSGELFF. The CDR3 nucleotides are TGTGCCAGCAGTGGTAACAGGGTGTCCGGGGAGCTGTTTTTT.

This clonotype came up many times. The rearrangement uses TRBV7-2 and TRBJ2-5; tentative D call: TRBD2 (6 bases). Trimming stripped 2 bases from V and 9 bases from J, with 13 bases between. Germline-derived CDR1 and CDR2 are SGHTA and FQGNSA. CDR3 length equals 13 residues. This chain's CDR3 is CASSLPPTSPQYF. For the CDR3, the DNA is TGTGCCAGCAGCTTACCCCCGACTAGTCCCCAGTACTTC.

In this sample, this clonotype turned up once. This rearrangement joins TRBV29-1 to TRBJ2-7; D unclear. The CDR3 is 17 amino acids. Germline V CDR1 and CDR2: SQVTM, ANQGSEA. Trimming shortened V by 6 bases and J by 3 bases, and 27 bases separated the two germline ends. The CDR3 nucleotides are TGCAGCGTCGCCTTCTCTCCCCCGACGACCGTTCGCTACGAGCAGTACTTC. Amino acids: CSVAFSPPTTVRYEQYF.

With regard to this clonotype: Mismatch with germline at one junction end may stem from a read error. The rearrangement uses TRBV30 and TRBJ1-2, with D possibly TRBD1 on 5 matching bases. Per germline, CDR1 GTSNPN and CDR2 SVGIG (reference sequence). This CDR3 has 12 amino acids. The CDR3 is CARRGQGRSYTF. CDR3 nucleotide sequence: TGTGCCCGGAGGGGCCAGGGCAGAAGCTACACCTTC. Full variable domain (remainder filled in from reference TRBV30 and TRBJ1-2): SQTIHQWPATLVQPVGSPLSLECTVEGTSNPNLYWYRQAAGRGLQLLFYSVGIGQISSEVPQNLSASRPQDRQFILSSKKLLLSDSGFYLCARRGQGRSYTFGSGTRLTVV.

The CDR3 region has the DNA TGTGCCAGCAGTGACTCGGCAGGGGTTGGTACGCAGTATTTT. Translated, it gives CASSDSAGVGTQYF. The J gene is TRBJ2-3, the V gene TRBV6-4, with D possibly matching TRBD1 (6 bases). Trimming removed 0 bases at V and 8 bases at J, with 12 bases between. The CDR3 loop spans 14 amino acids. The germline CDR1 and CDR2 sequences are MRHNA and SNTAGT.